This passage covers 10 T cell receptor beta chains from one sample sequenced in a study of T cell responses to AZD1222 COVID-19 vaccine (dated by TCRdb to about 2021). Interpreted using the paper, the time point label stands for: baseline before first vaccination. This specimen's treatment or condition label, per the study, means: meningococcal conjugate vaccine given as trial control. Libraries were constructed by the immunoSEQ multiplex PCR assay. As stored in TCRdb, this immuneACCESS dataset retains in-frame rearrangements with V and J assigned. A fraction of the clones does not appear; measured against another copy, unresolved V genes explain less than half of the discrepancy, and the remainder lacks a known reason. This sample lists under 150,000 clones; around 89% were detected once. The ten largest clones represent over 8.5% of the sample. Source: peripheral blood, taken on day 0 of MenACWY control vaccination. The source is an adult in good health.

The J gene is TRBJ2-4, the V gene TRBV19; D is unclear. The CDR3 runs to 17 residues. CDR1 and CDR2 (germline): LNHDA, SQIVND (reference sequence). V gave up 5 bases and J gave up 1 base, with 18 bases separating them. The CDR3 DNA sequence: TGTGCCAGTAGTCCCGGGCCGACCAACGGGGCCAAAAACATTCAGTACTTC. It yields the protein CASSPGPTNGAKNIQYF.

The chain uses TRBV6-5 and TRBJ1-4; TRBD1 is a possible D gene (5 bases). Germline assignment: CDR1 MNHEY and CDR2 SVGAGI. The CDR3 has 14 residues. Trimming cost V 7 bases and J 8 bases, with 17 bases left between them. CDR3 coding DNA: TGTGCCAGCAATCCGGGGGGAAACAAGGAAAAACTGTTTTTT. This sequence encodes CASNPGGNKEKLFF.

V is TRBV5-6 and J is TRBJ2-7; 8 bases are a match to TRBD1. The CDR3 consists of 13 residues. The germline V gene encodes CDR1 SGHDT and CDR2 YYEEEE. With V trimmed by 2 bases and J by 3 bases, 1 base remained unmatched. The CDR3 DNA sequence: TGTGCCAGCAGCTTAGACAGGGGCTACGAGCAGTACTTC. Its translation: CASSLDRGYEQYF.

The chain links TRBV5-6 to TRBJ2-3; no clear D. With 1 base removed from V and 4 bases from J, the gap between germline ends came to 7 bases. Looked up from germline, CDR1 is SGHDT and CDR2 is YYEEEE. The CDR3 sequence is 13 residues long. Written as DNA, the CDR3 is TGTGCCAGCAGCTTGTGGGGTTCAGATACGCAGTATTTT. It encodes CASSLWGSDTQYF.

The chain carries TRBV29-1 and TRBJ2-2; 8 nucleotides agree with TRBD2. Trimming at V came to 5 bases and at J to 8 bases, leaving 7 bases not matched to a gene. The CDR3 is 13 residues long. Germline lookup yields CDR1 SQVTM and CDR2 ANQGSEA. The CDR3 nucleotides are TGCAGCGTTTGGCTAGCGGGTGGGGGGGAGCTGTTTTTT. Translated, it gives CSVWLAGGGELFF.

The count of this clone is one. The chain carries TRBV3-1 (or the pseudogene TRBV3-2) and TRBJ1-2, with 7 bases that match TRBD1. The CDR3 totals 13 residues. Germline lookup yields CDR1 LGHDT and CDR2 YNNKEL (reference sequence). J gave up 7 bases and V 1 base, and 3 bases lay outside the gene matches. CDR3 region: CASSQVPGGGYTF. DNA of the CDR3: TGTGCCAGCAGCCAAGTACCAGGGGGTGGCTACACCTTC.

J is TRBJ1-4 and V is TRBV5-1, with no clear D. Trimming pared 0 bases from V and 0 bases from J, leaving 9 bases between. This CDR3 is built from 16 residues. Germline V gene data show CDR1 as SGHRS and CDR2 as YFSETQ. The DNA of the CDR3 is TGCGCCAGCAGCTTGGACGGGGATGCAACTAATGAAAAACTGTTTTTT. The encoded protein is CASSLDGDATNEKLFF.

A few counts support this clone. The genes are TRBV5-4 and TRBJ2-1, with TRBD2 matching 12 bases. CDR3 length: 16 residues. Germline V CDR1 and CDR2: SGHNT, YYREEE (reference sequence). J lost 5 bases, V lost 3 bases, and 6 bases had no gene match. The CDR3 sequence is CASSSMTSGRNNEQFF. The CDR3 DNA is TGTGCCAGCAGCTCGATGACTAGCGGGAGAAACAATGAGCAGTTCTTC.

The chain links TRBV6-1 to TRBJ1-1; the D gene is possibly TRBD1 (5 bases). V lost 2 bases and J lost 0, with 10 bases in between. CDR1 and CDR2 from the germline V gene are MNHNS and SASEGT. CDR3 length: 15 amino acids. CDR3: CASSEYSGMNTEAFF. As DNA, the CDR3 is TGTGCCAGCAGTGAATATTCAGGGATGAACACTGAAGCTTTCTTT.

The rearrangement uses TRBV29-1 and TRBJ2-2; 11 bases align to TRBD1. CDR1 is SQVTM, CDR2 ANQGSEA, per germline. After removal of 5 bases from V and 6 bases from J, the junction contained 8 bases not matched to a gene. CDR3 length: 15 amino acids. The CDR3 loop is CSVRGTGGISGELFF. DNA of the CDR3: TGCAGCGTTCGAGGGACAGGGGGAATTTCCGGGGAGCTGTTTTTT.